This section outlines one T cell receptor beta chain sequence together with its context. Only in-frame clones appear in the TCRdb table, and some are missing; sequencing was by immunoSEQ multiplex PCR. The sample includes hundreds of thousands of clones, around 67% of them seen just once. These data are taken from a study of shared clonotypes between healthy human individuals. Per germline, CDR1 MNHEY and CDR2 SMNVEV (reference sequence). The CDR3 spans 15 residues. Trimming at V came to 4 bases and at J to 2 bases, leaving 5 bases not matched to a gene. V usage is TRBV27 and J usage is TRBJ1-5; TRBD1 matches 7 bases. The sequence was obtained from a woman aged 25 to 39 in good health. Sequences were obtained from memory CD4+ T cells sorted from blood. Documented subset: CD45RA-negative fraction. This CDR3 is CASSSTGWGNQPQHF. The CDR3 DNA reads TGTGCCAGCAGTTCGACAGGGTGGGGCAATCAGCCCCAGCATTTT.